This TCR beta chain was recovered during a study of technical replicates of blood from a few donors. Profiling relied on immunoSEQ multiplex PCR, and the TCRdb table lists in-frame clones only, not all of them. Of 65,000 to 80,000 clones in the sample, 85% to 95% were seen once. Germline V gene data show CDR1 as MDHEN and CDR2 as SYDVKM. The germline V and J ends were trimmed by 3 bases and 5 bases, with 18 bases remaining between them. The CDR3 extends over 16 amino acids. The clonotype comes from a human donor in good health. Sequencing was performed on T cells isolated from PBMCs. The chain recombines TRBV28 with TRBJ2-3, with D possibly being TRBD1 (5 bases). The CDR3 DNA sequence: TGTGCCAGCAGTTTGGGCTGGGGTCTTCAGGGAGATACGCAGTATTTT. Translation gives CASSLGWGLQGDTQYF.